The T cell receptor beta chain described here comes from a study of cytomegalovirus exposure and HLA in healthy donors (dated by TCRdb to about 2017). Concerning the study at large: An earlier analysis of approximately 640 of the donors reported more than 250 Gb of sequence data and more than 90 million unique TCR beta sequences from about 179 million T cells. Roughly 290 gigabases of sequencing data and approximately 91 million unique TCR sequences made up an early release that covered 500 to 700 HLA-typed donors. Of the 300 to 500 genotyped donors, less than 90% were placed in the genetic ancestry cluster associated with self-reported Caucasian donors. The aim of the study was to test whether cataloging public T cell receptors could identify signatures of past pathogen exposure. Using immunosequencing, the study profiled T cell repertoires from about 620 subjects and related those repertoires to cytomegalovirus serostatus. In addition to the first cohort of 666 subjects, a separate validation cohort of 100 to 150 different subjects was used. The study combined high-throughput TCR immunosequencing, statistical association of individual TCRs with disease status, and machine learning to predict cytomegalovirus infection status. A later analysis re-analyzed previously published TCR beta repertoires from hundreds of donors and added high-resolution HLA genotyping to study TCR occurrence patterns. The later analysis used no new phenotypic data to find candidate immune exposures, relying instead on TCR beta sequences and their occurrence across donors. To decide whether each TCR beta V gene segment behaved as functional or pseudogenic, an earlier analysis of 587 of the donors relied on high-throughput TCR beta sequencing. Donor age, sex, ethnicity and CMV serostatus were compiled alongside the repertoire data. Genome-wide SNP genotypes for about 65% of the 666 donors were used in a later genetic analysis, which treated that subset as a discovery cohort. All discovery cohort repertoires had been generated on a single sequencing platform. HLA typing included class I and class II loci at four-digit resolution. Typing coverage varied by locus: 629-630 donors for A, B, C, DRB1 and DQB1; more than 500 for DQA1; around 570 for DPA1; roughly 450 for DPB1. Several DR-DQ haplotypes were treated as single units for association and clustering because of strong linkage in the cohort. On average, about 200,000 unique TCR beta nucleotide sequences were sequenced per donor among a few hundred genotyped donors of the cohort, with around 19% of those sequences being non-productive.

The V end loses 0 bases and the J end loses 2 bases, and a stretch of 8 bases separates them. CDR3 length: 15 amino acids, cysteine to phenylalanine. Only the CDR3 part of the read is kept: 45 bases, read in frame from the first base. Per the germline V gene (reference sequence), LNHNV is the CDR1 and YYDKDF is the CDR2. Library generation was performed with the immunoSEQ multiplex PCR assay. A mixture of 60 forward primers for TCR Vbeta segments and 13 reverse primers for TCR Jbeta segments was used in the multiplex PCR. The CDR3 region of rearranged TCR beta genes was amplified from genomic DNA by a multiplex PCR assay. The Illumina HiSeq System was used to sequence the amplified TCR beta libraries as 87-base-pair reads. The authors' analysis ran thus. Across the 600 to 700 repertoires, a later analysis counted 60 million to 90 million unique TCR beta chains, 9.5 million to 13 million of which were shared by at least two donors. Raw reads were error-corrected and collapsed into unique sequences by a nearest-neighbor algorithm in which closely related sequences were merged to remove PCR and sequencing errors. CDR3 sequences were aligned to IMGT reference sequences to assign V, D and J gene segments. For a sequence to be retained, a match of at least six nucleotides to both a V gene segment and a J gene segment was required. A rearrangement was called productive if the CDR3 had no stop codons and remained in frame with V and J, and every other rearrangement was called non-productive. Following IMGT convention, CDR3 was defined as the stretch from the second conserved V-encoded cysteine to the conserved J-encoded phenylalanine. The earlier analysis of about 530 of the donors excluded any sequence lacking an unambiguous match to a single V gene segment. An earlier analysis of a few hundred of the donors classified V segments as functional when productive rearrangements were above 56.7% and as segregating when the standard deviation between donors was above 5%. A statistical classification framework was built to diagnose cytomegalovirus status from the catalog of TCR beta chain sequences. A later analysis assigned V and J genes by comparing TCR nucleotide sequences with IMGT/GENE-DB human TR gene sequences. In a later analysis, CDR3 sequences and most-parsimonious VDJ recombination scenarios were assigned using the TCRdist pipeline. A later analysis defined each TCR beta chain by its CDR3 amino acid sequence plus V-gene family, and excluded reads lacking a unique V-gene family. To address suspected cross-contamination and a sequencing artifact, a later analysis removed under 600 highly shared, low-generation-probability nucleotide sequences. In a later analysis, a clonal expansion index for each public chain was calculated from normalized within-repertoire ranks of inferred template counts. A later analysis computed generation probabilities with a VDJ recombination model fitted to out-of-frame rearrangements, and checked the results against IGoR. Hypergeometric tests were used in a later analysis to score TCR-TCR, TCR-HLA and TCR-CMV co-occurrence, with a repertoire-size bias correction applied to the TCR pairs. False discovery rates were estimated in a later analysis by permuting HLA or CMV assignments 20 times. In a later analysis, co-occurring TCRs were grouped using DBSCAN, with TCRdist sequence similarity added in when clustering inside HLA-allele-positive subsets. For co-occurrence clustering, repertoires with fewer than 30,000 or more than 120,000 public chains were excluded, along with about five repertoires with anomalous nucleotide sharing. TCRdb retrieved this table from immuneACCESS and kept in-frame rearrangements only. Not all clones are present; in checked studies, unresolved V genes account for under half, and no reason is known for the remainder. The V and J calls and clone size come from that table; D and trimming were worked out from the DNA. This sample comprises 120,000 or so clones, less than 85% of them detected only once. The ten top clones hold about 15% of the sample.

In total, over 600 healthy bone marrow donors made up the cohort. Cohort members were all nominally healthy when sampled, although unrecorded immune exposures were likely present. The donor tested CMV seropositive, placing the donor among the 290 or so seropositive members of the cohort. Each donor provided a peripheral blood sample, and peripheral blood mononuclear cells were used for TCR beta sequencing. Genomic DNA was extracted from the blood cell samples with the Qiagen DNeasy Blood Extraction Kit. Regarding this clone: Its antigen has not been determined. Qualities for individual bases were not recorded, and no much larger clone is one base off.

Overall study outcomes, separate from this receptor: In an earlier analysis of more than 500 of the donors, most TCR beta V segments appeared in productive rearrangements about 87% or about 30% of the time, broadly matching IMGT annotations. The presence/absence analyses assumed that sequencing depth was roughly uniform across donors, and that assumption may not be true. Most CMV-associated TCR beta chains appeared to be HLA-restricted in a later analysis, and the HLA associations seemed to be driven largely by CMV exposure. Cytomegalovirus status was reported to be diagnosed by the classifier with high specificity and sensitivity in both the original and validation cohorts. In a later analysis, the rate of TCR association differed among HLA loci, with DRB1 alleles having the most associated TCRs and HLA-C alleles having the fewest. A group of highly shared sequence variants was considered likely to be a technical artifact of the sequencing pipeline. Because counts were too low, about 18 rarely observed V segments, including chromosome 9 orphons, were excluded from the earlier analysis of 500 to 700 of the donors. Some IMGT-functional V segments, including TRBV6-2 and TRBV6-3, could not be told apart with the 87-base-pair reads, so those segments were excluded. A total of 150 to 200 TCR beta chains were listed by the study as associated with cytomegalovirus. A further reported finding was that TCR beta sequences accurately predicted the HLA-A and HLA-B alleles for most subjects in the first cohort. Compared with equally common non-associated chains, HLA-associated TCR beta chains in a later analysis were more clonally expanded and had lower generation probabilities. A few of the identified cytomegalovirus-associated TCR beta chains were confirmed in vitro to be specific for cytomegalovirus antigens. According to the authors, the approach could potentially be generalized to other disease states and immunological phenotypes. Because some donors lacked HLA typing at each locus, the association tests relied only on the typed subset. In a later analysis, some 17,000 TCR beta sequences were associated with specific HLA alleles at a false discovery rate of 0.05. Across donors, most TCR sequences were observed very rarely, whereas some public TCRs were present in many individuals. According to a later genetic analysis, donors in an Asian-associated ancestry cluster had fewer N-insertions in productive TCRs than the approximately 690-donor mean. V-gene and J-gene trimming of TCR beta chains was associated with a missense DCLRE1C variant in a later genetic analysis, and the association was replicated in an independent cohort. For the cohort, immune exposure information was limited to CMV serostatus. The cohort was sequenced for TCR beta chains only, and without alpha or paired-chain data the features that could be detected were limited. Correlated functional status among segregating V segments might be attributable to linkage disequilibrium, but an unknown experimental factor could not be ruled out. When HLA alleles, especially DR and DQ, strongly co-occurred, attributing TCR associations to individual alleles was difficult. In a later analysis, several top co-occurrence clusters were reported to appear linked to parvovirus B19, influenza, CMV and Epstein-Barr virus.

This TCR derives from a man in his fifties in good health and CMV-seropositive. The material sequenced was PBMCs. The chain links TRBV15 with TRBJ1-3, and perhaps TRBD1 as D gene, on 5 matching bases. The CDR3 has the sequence CATSRDLTAGNTIYF. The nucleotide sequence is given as TGTGCCACCAGCAGAGATTTGACAGCTGGAAACACCATATATTTT.